Listed here are 27 T cell receptor beta chains from one sample, sequenced in a study of cytomegalovirus exposure and HLA in healthy donors. A multiplex PCR was run with 60 Vbeta primers and 13 Jbeta primers. The table came from immunoSEQ multiplex PCR; TCRdb's copy has only in-frame clones and leaves some out. The sample has around 200,000 clones; 83% are singletons. The material sequenced was PBMCs. The receptors stem from a girl between 10 and 17 years old in good health and CMV-seronegative.

This chain connects TRBV7-3 to TRBJ2-3; weak D call: TRBD2 (5 bases). V was cut by 3 bases and J by 2 bases, with 9 bases left in between. CDR1 and CDR2 (germline): SGHTA, FQGTGA. CDR3 length equals 14 residues. The CDR3 DNA reads as TGTGCCAGCAGCTTTGACCGGGACACAGATACGCAGTATTTT. Its translation: CASSFDRDTDTQYF. The variable domain in full, completed from reference TRBV7-3 and TRBJ2-3, reads GAGVSQTPSNKVTEKGKYVELRCDPISGHTALYWYRQSLGQGPEFLIYFQGTGAADDSGLPNDRFFAVRPEGSVSTLKIQRTERGDSAVYLCASSFDRDTDTQYFGPGTRLTVL.

The V and J genes are TRBV6-6 and TRBJ1-6, with 8 bases that match TRBD1. V shed 7 bases and J 9 bases; nucleotides not matched to a gene: 8. Germline V lookup: CDR1 MNHNY, CDR2 SVGAGI (reference sequence). This CDR3 is built from 14 residues. The CDR3 is CASKEGQAISPLHF. CDR3 bases: TGTGCCAGCAAGGAGGGACAGGCAATTTCACCCCTCCACTTT.

The chain is built from TRBV2 and TRBJ1-1; 7 bases fit TRBD1. The CDR3 is made up of 16 amino acids. With 6 bases clipped from V and 0 bases from J, the junction kept 10 bases outside the gene matches. CDR1 is SNHLY, CDR2 FYNNEI, per germline. In DNA, the CDR3 is TGTGCCAGCAGGCGACAACGGGACAGTTTGAACACTGAAGCTTTCTTT. Protein sequence: CASRRQRDSLNTEAFF.

V is TRBV10-2 and J is TRBJ2-3, with 12 bases that match TRBD2. Germline loops: CDR1 WSHSY, CDR2 SAAADI. The V gene end was trimmed by 6 bases and the J gene end by 4 bases; junction bases not matched to a gene: 5. This CDR3 has 15 residues. The CDR3 DNA reads as TGCGCCAGCAGGACGACTAGCGGGAGATCAGATACGCAGTATTTT. It is translated as CASRTTSGRSDTQYF.

The chain has TRBV5-4 and TRBJ2-3; 9 bases align to TRBD2. CDR1 is SGHNT, CDR2 YYREEE, per germline (reference sequence). V shed 6 bases and J 1 base; nucleotides not matched to a gene: 3. There are 14 residues in the CDR3. In nucleotides, the CDR3 is TGTGCCAGCAAAGCGGGAGGAGGCACAGATACGCAGTATTTT. The encoded protein is CASKAGGGTDTQYF.

V is TRBV15 and J is TRBJ1-2, with D tentatively TRBD1 (6 bases). Germline lookup yields CDR1 LNHNV and CDR2 YYDKDF (reference sequence). Trimming took 0 bases from V and 3 from J, leaving 20 bases between them. The CDR3 consists of 18 residues. CDR3 nucleotide sequence: TGTGCCACCAGCAGAGATATTTTCGATACAGGGAAGCACTATGGCTACACCTTC. This gives the protein CATSRDIFDTGKHYGYTF. Filled out from reference TRBV15 and TRBJ1-2, the complete variable domain reads DAMVIQNPRYQVTQFGKPVTLSCSQTLNHNVMYWYQQKSSQAPKLLFHYYDKDFNNEADTPDNFQSRRPNTSFCFLDIRSPGLGDTAMYLCATSRDIFDTGKHYGYTFGSGTRLTVV.

This chain links TRBV7-9 with TRBJ2-5; TRBD2 matches at 14 bases. CDR3 size: 18 residues. V trimming: 2 bases; J trimming: 2 bases; junction bases outside the gene matches: 7. The germline V gene encodes CDR1 SEHNR and CDR2 FQNEAQ (reference sequence). The CDR3 protein is CASSLRLAGGNLQETQYF. DNA for the CDR3: TGTGCCAGCAGCTTACGACTAGCGGGAGGGAACTTGCAAGAGACCCAGTACTTC.

The chain has TRBV6-6 and TRBJ1-2, with D tentatively TRBD1 (5 bases). V dropped 0 bases and J dropped 6 bases, with 17 bases sitting between them. Per germline, CDR1 MNHNY and CDR2 SVGAGI (reference sequence). The CDR3 has 16 amino acids. The CDR3 DNA sequence: TGTGCCAGCAGTTACTCTAGGACACACACCAAGGATGGCTACACCTTC. Translation gives CASSYSRTHTKDGYTF.

The genes are TRBV30 and TRBJ2-5, with D tentatively TRBD1 (6 bases). Trimming took 2 bases from V and 1 from J, leaving 11 bases between them. The CDR3 runs 14 residues. Germline V gene data show CDR1 as GTSNPN and CDR2 as SVGIG (reference sequence). Written as DNA, the CDR3 is TGTGCCTGGAGTCCAGGGGCGGTCCAAGAGACCCAGTACTTC. Translation gives CAWSPGAVQETQYF.

The rearrangement uses TRBV7-2 and TRBJ1-1; D is ambiguous. Germline values: CDR1 SGHTA, CDR2 FQGNSA. The CDR3 extends over 14 amino acids. V was pared by 5 bases and J by 4 bases, with 14 bases between. This CDR3 reads CASSRARGGTEAFF. The CDR3, as DNA: TGTGCCAGCAGCAGGGCCCGGGGAGGCACTGAAGCTTTCTTT.

The chain has TRBV6-1 and TRBJ1-1; 7 bases are a match to TRBD1. The CDR3 runs 14 residues. Germline CDR1 reads MNHNS; CDR2 reads SASEGT. With 6 bases clipped from V and 4 bases from J, the junction kept 8 bases outside the gene matches. This CDR3 reads CASRPQGVVTEAFF. The CDR3 DNA is TGTGCCAGCAGACCCCAGGGGGTGGTCACTGAAGCTTTCTTT.

The V gene is TRBV18, the J gene TRBJ2-7, with TRBD1 matching over 10 bases. The CDR3 has 12 amino acids. Unmatched junction bases numbered 3, after V lost 5 bases and J lost 8 bases. The germline gives CDR1 KGHSH, CDR2 LQKENI. The CDR3: CASSDRGRQQYF. CDR3 coding DNA: TGTGCCAGCTCAGACAGGGGGCGGCAGCAGTACTTC. Together with reference TRBV18 and TRBJ2-7, the CDR3 gives the full variable domain: NAGVMQNPRHLVRRRGQEARLRCSPMKGHSHVYWYRQLPEEGLKFMVYLQKENIIDESGMPKERFSAEFPKEGPSILRIQQVVRGDSAAYFCASSDRGRQQYFGPGTRLTVT.

The gene calls are TRBV28 and TRBJ1-2, with 7 nucleotides matching TRBD1. Germline V gene sequence: CDR1 MDHEN, CDR2 SYDVKM. V gave up 6 bases and J gave up 2 bases; unmatched junction bases: 15. CDR3 length: 17 amino acids. CDR3 loop: CASSTFGGTQGNYGYTF. For the CDR3, the DNA is TGTGCCAGCAGCACATTTGGGGGTACACAGGGGAACTATGGCTACACCTTC.

This clone was found once. The chain is built from TRBV30 and TRBJ1-2, with a possible D match to TRBD1 (5 bases). This CDR3 spans 13 amino acids. V shed 2 bases and J shed 5 bases, with 12 bases lying between them. The germline CDR1 and CDR2 sequences are GTSNPN and SVGIG (reference sequence). The CDR3 DNA reads TGTGCCTGGAGTACCGGGGGTTGGTATGGCTACACCTTC. Amino acids: CAWSTGGWYGYTF.

The genes are TRBV4-2 and TRBJ1-6; 11 positions agree with TRBD1. V trimming: 4 bases; J trimming: 7 bases; junction bases outside the gene matches: 3. The germline CDR1 and CDR2 sequences are LGHNA and YNFKEQ. The CDR3 is 15 residues long. In nucleotides, the CDR3 is TGTGCCAGCAGCCGAGGGACAGGGGGGAATTCACCCCTCCACTTT. This sequence encodes CASSRGTGGNSPLHF.

This sequence joins TRBV7-2 and TRBJ2-6, with D perhaps matching TRBD1 (6 bases). Looked up from germline, CDR1 is SGHTA and CDR2 is FQGNSA. The CDR3 spans 18 residues. Trimming left V 2 bases short and J 0 bases short, with 14 bases between. Here the CDR3 DNA reads TGTGCCAGCAGCTTACGACCGGGACAAAACTCTGGGGCCAACGTCCTGACTTTC. This translates into CASSLRPGQNSGANVLTF.

CDR3 amino acids: CASSQMGQDSSPLHF. The CDR3 nucleotides read TGTGCCAGCAGCCAAATGGGGCAGGACAGTTCACCCCTCCACTTT. This chain connects TRBV4-2 to TRBJ1-6, with D possibly being TRBD1 (6 bases). Germline loops: CDR1 LGHNA, CDR2 YNFKEQ. The CDR3 runs 15 residues. The V gene lost 2 bases and the J gene lost 9 bases, with 14 bases spanning the gap.

This clone appeared once. The chain uses TRBV29-1 and TRBJ1-2; 8 bases line up with TRBD1. From germline, CDR1 is SQVTM and CDR2 ANQGSEA. The length of the CDR3 is 12 residues. V shed 3 bases and J 7 bases; nucleotides not matched to a gene: 4. The CDR3 spells CSVDKTGGGYTF. DNA of the CDR3: TGCAGCGTTGATAAAACAGGGGGTGGCTACACCTTC.

The chain recombines TRBV6-1 with TRBJ1-5, with a possible D match to TRBD1 (6 bases). V lost 0 bases and J lost 0, with 12 bases in between. This CDR3 has 17 residues. Germline V gene data show CDR1 as MNHNS and CDR2 as SASEGT. For the CDR3, the DNA is TGTGCCAGCAGTGAAGCCCGGACAGTCATTAGCAATCAGCCCCAGCATTTT. Protein product: CASSEARTVISNQPQHF.

The rearrangement links TRBV10-3 to TRBJ2-1, with D unresolved. The germline V gene has CDR1 ENHRY and CDR2 SYGVKD. This CDR3 contains 13 residues. V lost 3 bases and J lost 5, with 8 bases in between. The CDR3 reads CAISDGRDNEQFF. The CDR3 coding sequence is TGTGCCATCAGTGATGGTAGAGACAATGAGCAGTTCTTC.

The chain joins TRBV19 to TRBJ1-3, with D possibly being TRBD1 (5 bases). V was shortened by 7 bases and J by 1 base, with 20 bases between the two germline ends. Germline V gene sequence: CDR1 LNHDA, CDR2 SQIVND (reference sequence). The CDR3 has 17 residues. The CDR3, as DNA: TGTGCCAGTATTCCTCACTCATGGGGGGGATCTGGAAACACCATATATTTT. Its protein is CASIPHSWGGSGNTIYF. The whole variable domain, remainder taken from reference TRBV19 and TRBJ1-3, is DGGITQSPKYLFRKEGQNVTLSCEQNLNHDAMYWYRQDPGQGLRLIYYSQIVNDFQKGDIAEGYSVSREKKESFPLTVTSAQKNPTAFYLCASIPHSWGGSGNTIYFGEGSWLTVV.

V and J are TRBV11-2 and TRBJ2-2; no reliable D call. Germline loops: CDR1 SGHAT, CDR2 FQNNGV. The V and J ends lost 5 bases and 1 base respectively, with 11 bases between them. The CDR3 is made up of 15 amino acids. The CDR3 spells CASSPYEWNTGELFF. DNA of the CDR3: TGTGCCAGCAGCCCATATGAGTGGAACACCGGGGAGCTGTTTTTT. Full variable domain (remainder filled in from reference TRBV11-2 and TRBJ2-2): EAGVAQSPRYKIIEKRQSVAFWCNPISGHATLYWYQQILGQGPKLLIQFQNNGVVDDSQLPKDRFSAERLKGVDSTLKIQPAKLEDSAVYLCASSPYEWNTGELFFGEGSRLTVL.

The V and J genes are TRBV11-3 and TRBJ2-5; TRBD2 agrees at 13 bases. The germline V gene encodes CDR1 SGHNT and CDR2 YENEEA. The CDR3 length is 16 residues. V shed 1 base, J shed 4 bases, and the junction held 3 bases outside the gene matches. The CDR3 protein is CASSLGTSGSAETQYF. Here the CDR3 DNA reads TGTGCCAGCAGCTTAGGGACTAGCGGGAGTGCAGAGACCCAGTACTTC.

The genes are TRBV6-5 and TRBJ2-7; 9 bases agree with TRBD1. Germline V gene data show CDR1 as MNHEY and CDR2 as SVGAGI. V lost 6 bases and J lost 5; bases outside the gene matches: 5. This CDR3 is built from 13 residues. CDR3 in amino acids: CASRATGGNEQYF. The CDR3, as DNA: TGTGCCAGCAGGGCGACAGGGGGAAACGAGCAGTACTTC.

The chain recombines TRBV30 with TRBJ2-3; 8 bases align to TRBD2. The V and J ends lost 3 bases and 4 bases, in that order; junction bases with no gene match: 9. There are 15 residues in the CDR3. In germline, CDR1 is GTSNPN, CDR2 SVGIG (reference sequence). The CDR3 region has the DNA TGTGCCTGGAGCGTTAGCGGGACGGGGCCAGATACGCAGTATTTT. As protein: CAWSVSGTGPDTQYF. The complete variable domain, with remaining parts taken from reference TRBV30 and TRBJ2-3, reads SQTIHQWPATLVQPVGSPLSLECTVEGTSNPNLYWYRQAAGRGLQLLFYSVGIGQISSEVPQNLSASRPQDRQFILSSKKLLLSDSGFYLCAWSVSGTGPDTQYFGPGTRLTVL.

The V and J genes are TRBV30 and TRBJ2-1, with 8 nucleotides matching TRBD2. This CDR3 comprises 13 residues. The V gene's germline CDR1 is GTSNPN and CDR2 SVGIG (reference sequence). With V trimmed by 2 bases and J by 9 bases, 6 bases remained unmatched. The CDR3 DNA follows: TGTGCCTGGAGTCCTTCCGCGGGGGGTGAGCAGTTCTTC. Translation: CAWSPSAGGEQFF.

The J gene is TRBJ2-2, the V gene TRBV7-3; D unresolved. V dropped 1 base and J dropped 3 bases, with 9 bases sitting between them. Germline-derived CDR1 and CDR2 are SGHTA and FQGTGA. This CDR3 is built from 15 residues. The CDR3 DNA reads as TGTGCCAGCAGCTTAATGTTAGCTGACACCGGGGAGCTGTTTTTT. As protein: CASSLMLADTGELFF.